What follows describes a single T cell receptor beta chain. Its specificity is unknown. This specimen comes from a study of graft-versus-host responses after intestinal transplantation. About the research overall: All recipients got anti-thymocyte globulin induction, then tacrolimus and steroids for approximately 3 years. Study-level points and caveats: The study found high graft-versus-host to host-versus-graft clonal ratios in allografts of patients with graft-donor T cell macrochimerism. Some GvH clones appeared in ileal mucosa or blood before recipient bone marrow.

TCRdb's table, derived via immunoSEQ multiplex PCR, lists solely in-frame clones and lacks some. The profile covers tens of thousands of clones, with about 88% appearing a single time and 0.28% taken by the ten largest. Trimming left V 4 bases short and J 0 bases short, with 19 bases between. From germline, CDR1 is LGHNA and CDR2 YNFKEQ. The CDR3 totals 18 residues. The TCR originated in a human donor who was the organ donor for an intestinal transplant. V and J are TRBV4-2 and TRBJ1-3; possible D gene TRBD1, 6 bases. The sequencing used unstimulated CD4+ T cells sorted from spleen or lymph node cells, collected before transplant. Here the CDR3 reads CASSRQAATSNSGNTIYF. DNA of the CDR3: TGTGCCAGCAGCCGACAGGCCGCTACAAGTAACTCTGGAAACACCATATATTTT.